This T cell receptor beta chain is from a study of beta chain features in type 1 diabetes. The V and J ends lost 2 bases and 9 bases respectively, with 8 bases between them. The CDR3 covers 12 residues. Per germline, CDR1 SEHNR and CDR2 FQNEAQ (reference sequence). With respect to this clone: The antigen is not known.

The sequenced template was cDNA made from the entire isolated RNA. Produced via immunoSEQ multiplex PCR; TCRdb's table is partial and in-frame only. The sample contains more than 300,000 clones, approximately 12% of which appear only once. Study findings and constraints: Individuals with type 1 diabetes displayed fewer insertions and more deletions at VDJ junctions. In every one of the four CD4+ subsets, TCRB CDR3s were moderately but significantly shorter in Type 1 diabetes patients.

Sequenced material: naive CD4+ T cells from blood. The rearrangement joins TRBV7-9 to TRBJ2-1, with D hard to call. This TCR was sampled from a man aged 18 to 30 in good health. The CDR3 sequence: CASSLFLFEQFF. The CDR3 DNA follows: TGTGCCAGCAGCTTATTCCTTTTTGAGCAGTTCTTC.